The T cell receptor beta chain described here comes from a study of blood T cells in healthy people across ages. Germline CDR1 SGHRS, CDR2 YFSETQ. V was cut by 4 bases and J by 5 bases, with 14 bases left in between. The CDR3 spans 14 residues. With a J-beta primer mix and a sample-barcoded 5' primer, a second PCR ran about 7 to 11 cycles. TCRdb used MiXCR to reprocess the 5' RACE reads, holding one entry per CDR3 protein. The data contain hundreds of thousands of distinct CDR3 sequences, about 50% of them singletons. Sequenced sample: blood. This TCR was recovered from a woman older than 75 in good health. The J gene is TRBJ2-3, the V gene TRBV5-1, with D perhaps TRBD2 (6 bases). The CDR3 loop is CASSPRGGEDTQYF. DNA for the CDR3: TGCGCCAGCAGCCCCAGAGGCGGGGAAGATACGCAGTATTTT.